The 11 T cell receptor beta chains presented below share a single source sample, sequenced in a study of cytomegalovirus exposure and HLA in healthy donors. PCR primers comprised 60 Vbeta and 13 Jbeta primers. TCRdb's table, derived via immunoSEQ multiplex PCR, lists solely in-frame clones and lacks some. The sample has tens of thousands of clones, roughly two thirds seen once. The sequencing input was PBMCs. The source of these receptors is a man in his sixties in good health and CMV-seropositive.

The chain has TRBV5-4 and TRBJ2-7; 10 bases line up with TRBD2. There are 14 residues in the CDR3. The germline V gene encodes CDR1 SGHNT and CDR2 YYREEE (reference sequence). The junction had 6 bases not matched to a gene; V was cut back by 3 bases and J by 6 bases. The CDR3 DNA follows: TGTGCCAGCAGCTCCCAGCGGGAGGGCCCCGAGCAGTACTTC. This sequence encodes CASSSQREGPEQYF.

The chain uses TRBV7-2 and TRBJ2-7; D is unclear. The germline CDR1 and CDR2 sequences are SGHTA and FQGNSA. This CDR3 region has 16 residues. The germline V and J ends were trimmed by 1 base and 5 bases, with 18 bases remaining between them. The CDR3 bases are TGTGCCAGCAGCTTAGATTGGGCAGAAAAGGCCCACGAGCAGTACTTC. It translates to CASSLDWAEKAHEQYF.

As DNA, the CDR3 is TGTGCCAGCAGTTACTCGATAGGGACTGAGAACACCATATATTTT. This translates into CASSYSIGTENTIYF. The J gene is TRBJ1-3, the V gene TRBV6-6, with TRBD1 as a possible D gene (5 bases). CDR3 length: 15 amino acids. V was shortened by 0 bases and J by 7 bases, with 13 bases between the two germline ends. The V gene's germline CDR1 is MNHNY and CDR2 SVGAGI (reference sequence).

As DNA, the CDR3 is TGCGCCAGCAGCCAAGTTCCAGGGGCGTATGAAAAACTGTTTTTT. Its protein is CASSQVPGAYEKLFF. The chain is built from TRBV4-1 and TRBJ1-4, with D possibly matching TRBD1 (6 bases). With 1 base removed from V and 6 bases from J, the gap between germline ends came to 12 bases. The length of the CDR3 is 15 residues. Germline assignment: CDR1 MGHRA and CDR2 YSYEKL.

This clone occurred once. The chain has TRBV4-3 and TRBJ1-2; weak D call: TRBD1 (6 bases). The ends were cut back, 1 base at V and 4 bases at J, with 19 bases in the middle. This CDR3 has 17 amino acids. Per the germline V gene, CDR1 is LGHNA and CDR2 is YSLEER. The chain's CDR3 is CASSQAPGQTALYGYTF. The CDR3 region has the DNA TGCGCCAGCAGCCAAGCCCCCGGACAGACTGCACTCTATGGCTACACCTTC.

This clone was counted once. The chain has TRBV5-6 and TRBJ2-7, with TRBD1 as a possible D gene (6 bases). CDR3 length: 14 amino acids. CDR1 SGHDT and CDR2 YYEEEE come from the germline V gene. V was pared by 3 bases and J by 4 bases, with 14 bases between. CDR3: CASSSTGQPYEQYF. The CDR3 coding sequence is TGTGCCAGCAGCTCGACGGGACAACCTTACGAGCAGTACTTC.

In its sample, this clone was seen a few times. The rearrangement joins TRBV5-1 to TRBJ1-3, with 7 bases matching TRBD1. The germline gives CDR1 SGHRS, CDR2 YFSETQ. With 4 bases clipped from V and 4 bases from J, the junction kept 8 bases outside the gene matches. The CDR3 is 15 amino acids. Here the CDR3 reads CASSLGDREGNTIYF. In nucleotides, the CDR3 is TGCGCCAGCAGCCTAGGGGACAGAGAAGGAAACACCATATATTTT.

This chain links TRBV7-9 with TRBJ2-3; D is perhaps TRBD2 (6 bases). In germline, CDR1 is SEHNR, CDR2 FQNEAQ (reference sequence). The CDR3 totals 13 residues. Trimming cost V 8 bases and J 2 bases, with 11 bases left between them. The CDR3 DNA is TGTGCCAGCGGAGGGTCAGTCACAGATACGCAGTATTTT. Translating gives CASGGSVTDTQYF.

The CDR3 reads CASSTGGLVTEAFF. The CDR3 region has the DNA TGCGCCAGCTCGACAGGGGGCTTGGTCACTGAAGCTTTCTTT. The chain has TRBV5-1 and TRBJ1-1, with 10 bases fitting TRBD1. Germline CDR1 SGHRS, CDR2 YFSETQ. CDR3 length equals 14 residues. V trimming: 7 bases; J trimming: 4 bases; junction bases outside the gene matches: 7. The full variable domain, rest sourced from reference TRBV5-1 and TRBJ1-1, is KAGVTQTPRYLIKTRGQQVTLSCSPISGHRSVSWYQQTPGQGLQFLFEYFSETQRNKGNFPGRFSGRQFSNSRSEMNVSTLELGDSALYLCASSTGGLVTEAFFGQGTRLTVV.

The rearrangement links TRBV10-1 to TRBJ2-7; 15 nucleotides line up with TRBD2. The V and J ends lost 6 bases and 7 bases, in that order; junction bases with no gene match: 7. This CDR3 region has 15 residues. Germline loops: CDR1 WNHNN, CDR2 SYGVQD (reference sequence). The CDR3 loop is CASSSGLAGGDEQYF. The CDR3 nucleotides are TGCGCCAGCAGCTCCGGACTAGCGGGAGGGGATGAGCAGTACTTC.

The gene calls are TRBV6-6 and TRBJ1-2, with 8 nucleotides matching TRBD1. Germline lookup yields CDR1 MNHNY and CDR2 SVGAGI (reference sequence). CDR3 size: 14 residues. Trimming cost V 4 bases and J 4 bases; bases outside gene matches: 5. This chain's CDR3 is CASSFAGGIYGYTF. The CDR3 DNA is TGTGCCAGCAGTTTCGCAGGGGGCATCTATGGCTACACCTTC.